This T cell receptor (beta chain) was captured in a study of T cell clones after liver transplantation. Clones were read by immunoSEQ multiplex PCR, and TCRdb kept only the in-frame ones, dropping some. The table includes about 74,000 clones, 80% detected once. Trimming shortened V by 1 base and J by 0 bases, and 14 bases separated the two germline ends. CDR3 length: 16 residues. In germline, CDR1 is SGHRS, CDR2 YFSETQ. The chain employs TRBV5-1 and TRBJ2-7; the D is unclear. The sequencing here drew on CD4+ T cells from blood, taken before liver transplant. The TCR sequence derives from a human donor who received a liver transplant. CDR3 sequence reads: CASSLSSKAGSYEQYF. The CDR3 DNA follows: TGCGCCAGCAGCTTGTCTTCGAAGGCTGGCTCCTACGAGCAGTACTTC.